These 21 T cell receptor beta chains originate from one sample sequenced in a study of blood T cell repertoires in COVID-19. Using immunoSEQ multiplex PCR, the repertoire was profiled, and TCRdb retains in-frame clones only, with some absent. The sample contains more than 150,000 clones, roughly 89% of which appear only once. The sequenced sample was peripheral blood. All receptors derive from a woman in her 70s with COVID-19, enrolled during active disease.

V is TRBV10-3 and J is TRBJ1-2, with 9 nucleotides matching TRBD1. Per the germline V gene, CDR1 is ENHRY and CDR2 is SYGVKD. The CDR3 has 14 amino acids. Trimming at V came to 2 bases and at J to 7 bases, leaving 5 bases not matched to a gene. The CDR3, as DNA: TGTGCCATCAGTGAGGGGACAGGGATAGGTGGCTACACCTTC. Amino acids: CAISEGTGIGGYTF.

The chain is built from TRBV15 and TRBJ1-5; 11 nucleotides align to TRBD1. The CDR3 loop spans 15 amino acids. Germline V CDR1 and CDR2: LNHNV, YYDKDF (reference sequence). V gave up 5 bases and J gave up 5 bases; unmatched junction bases: 5. The CDR3 DNA sequence: TGTGCCACCAGCCGAGGGACAGGGGGATATCAGCCCCAGCATTTT. This gives the protein CATSRGTGGYQPQHF.

The V gene is TRBV6-2 or TRBV6-3, the J gene TRBJ1-2; D not certain. From germline, CDR1 is MNHEY and CDR2 SVGEGT. V was clipped by 5 bases and J by 8 bases, with 15 bases between them. The CDR3 loop spans 13 amino acids. The CDR3 DNA follows: TGTGCCAGCAGTAATGACCCGGAGAGGGGCTACACCTTC. This gives the protein CASSNDPERGYTF.

The table lists this clone with a few counts. This sequence joins TRBV28 and TRBJ2-7, with unresolved D. Trimming left V 6 bases short and J 4 bases short, with 13 bases between. Germline V CDR1 and CDR2: MDHEN, SYDVKM. The CDR3 has 13 amino acids. CDR3 coding DNA: TGTGCCAGCAGCCCCCCCACAAGTTACGAGCAGTACTTC. Encoded protein: CASSPPTSYEQYF.

The CDR3 region is CASSLWQGTEAFF. DNA for the CDR3: TGCGCCAGCAGCTTATGGCAGGGCACTGAAGCTTTCTTT. The chain is built from TRBV5-1 and TRBJ1-1, with D possibly TRBD1 on 5 matching bases. The V gene lost 2 bases and the J gene lost 4 bases, with 9 bases spanning the gap. The CDR3 length is 13 residues. Looked up from germline, CDR1 is SGHRS and CDR2 is YFSETQ.

V gene TRBV3-1 (or the pseudogene TRBV3-2) combines with J gene TRBJ1-5; D possibly corresponds to TRBD1 (5 bases). The CDR3 is made up of 16 amino acids. Looked up from germline, CDR1 is LGHDT and CDR2 is YNNKEL (reference sequence). V gave up 0 bases and J gave up 1 base, with 10 bases separating them. In DNA form, the CDR3 reads TGTGCCAGCAGCCAAGATGGGGGGGTAAGCAATCAGCCCCAGCATTTT. Translating gives CASSQDGGVSNQPQHF.

This clone has just one count. The chain has TRBV19 and TRBJ1-5; the match to TRBD1 covers 7 bases. The CDR3 is 14 amino acids. V dropped 8 bases and J dropped 2; count of bases not matched to a gene: 6. CDR1 is LNHDA and CDR2 is SQIVND in the germline V gene (reference sequence). In DNA, the CDR3 is TGTGCCAGTGAAGTCACAGGGGGCAATCAGCCCCAGCATTTT. Residues: CASEVTGGNQPQHF.

J is TRBJ2-4 and V is TRBV10-3; 7 nucleotides align to TRBD1. Germline V gene data show CDR1 as ENHRY and CDR2 as SYGVKD. The CDR3 extends over 12 amino acids. The J segment lost 6 bases and the V segment lost 4 bases, leaving 0 bases of the junction unmatched. In DNA, the CDR3 is TGTGCCATCAGTGGACAGGGAAACATTCAGTACTTC. It codes for CAISGQGNIQYF.

The chain joins TRBV7-2 to TRBJ1-5, with D tentatively TRBD1 (6 bases). V was trimmed by 6 bases and J by 4 bases, leaving 19 bases between them. Looked up from germline, CDR1 is SGHTA and CDR2 is FQGNSA. The CDR3 consists of 16 residues. The CDR3 reads CASSKRAGEGNQPQHF. The CDR3 DNA reads TGTGCCAGCAGTAAGCGCGCAGGGGAAGGAAATCAGCCCCAGCATTTT.

Of note for this clone: The junction differs from germline at one of its ends, possibly a read error. This CDR3 is also generated by other DNA sequences in the sample. The V gene is TRBV12-3 or TRBV12-4, the J gene TRBJ1-5; D unclear. The CDR3 length is 12 residues. The CDR3 region is CASSRSDQPQHF. As DNA, the CDR3 is TGTGCCAGCAGTCGTAGCGATCAGCCCCAGCATTTT.

The J gene is TRBJ2-2, the V gene TRBV24-1, with D tentatively TRBD2 (5 bases). The CDR3 loop spans 14 amino acids. The V end lost 7 bases, the J end lost 1 base, and 9 bases lay between the germline ends. The V gene's germline CDR1 is KGHDR and CDR2 SFDVKD. CDR3 DNA sequence: TGTGCCACCAGCATCGGGGAGAACACCGGGGAGCTGTTTTTT. Protein sequence: CATSIGENTGELFF.

V and J are TRBV6-5 and TRBJ1-3; no firm D call. From germline, CDR1 is MNHEY and CDR2 SVGAGI. The CDR3 is 15 amino acids. Trimming cost V 5 bases and J 2 bases, with 13 bases left between them. This CDR3 reads CASSINSLPGNTIYF. The CDR3 nucleotides read TGTGCCAGCAGTATAAACAGTCTACCTGGAAACACCATATATTTT.

This clone was seen a single time. The chain combines TRBV7-3 with TRBJ2-6; 9 nucleotides match TRBD1. Per germline, CDR1 SGHTA and CDR2 FQGTGA. The V and J ends lost 5 bases and 4 bases, in that order; junction bases with no gene match: 3. The CDR3 is 15 residues long. The CDR3 loop reads CASSTTGGGANVLTF. CDR3 bases: TGTGCCAGCAGCACCACAGGGGGCGGGGCCAACGTCCTGACTTTC.

V gene TRBV30 combines with J gene TRBJ1-1, with D hard to call. This CDR3 comprises 15 residues. Trimming took 2 bases from V and 4 from J, leaving 17 bases between them. CDR1 GTSNPN and CDR2 SVGIG come from the germline V gene (reference sequence). CDR3 bases: TGTGCCTGGAGTACCGTACGGCGAGCGGGCACTGAAGCTTTCTTT. The encoded protein is CAWSTVRRAGTEAFF.

The chain links TRBV9 to TRBJ1-6; possibly TRBD1 for D (6 bases). The CDR3 has 16 residues. CDR1 and CDR2 (germline): SGDLS, YYNGEE. Trimming cost V 0 bases and J 6 bases, with 13 bases left between them. CDR3 sequence: CASSVAPDSTNSPLHF. CDR3 nucleotides: TGTGCCAGCAGCGTAGCCCCGGACAGTACTAATTCACCCCTCCACTTT.

The chain combines TRBV16 with TRBJ2-1; tentative D call: TRBD2 (6 bases). V lost 5 bases to trimming and J lost 8 bases, with 13 bases between them. The CDR3 is 13 amino acids. Germline CDR1 KGHSY, CDR2 FQNENV. The CDR3 nucleotides read TGTGCCAGCAGCTCCTTAGGGGAGGATGAGCAGTTCTTC. Residues: CASSSLGEDEQFF.

The gene calls are TRBV5-1 and TRBJ1-2; D is undetermined. Germline V CDR1 and CDR2: SGHRS, YFSETQ. Trimming took 6 bases from V and 2 from J, leaving 11 bases between them. The CDR3 runs to 13 residues. CDR3 nucleotides: TGCGCCAGCACCCCTGGACTAAACTATGGCTACACCTTC. This encodes CASTPGLNYGYTF.

CDR3 in DNA: TGTGCCAGCAGCTTATATCCCCGGGACTCCGGATCTGGGGAGCTGTTTTTT. It translates to CASSLYPRDSGSGELFF. V is TRBV7-3 and J is TRBJ2-2; a possible D gene is TRBD2 (6 bases). V lost 2 bases, J lost 8 bases, and 21 bases lay in between. This CDR3 has 17 amino acids. The germline CDR1 and CDR2 sequences are SGHTA and FQGTGA. The complete variable domain, with remaining parts taken from reference TRBV7-3 and TRBJ2-2, reads GAGVSQTPSNKVTEKGKYVELRCDPISGHTALYWYRQSLGQGPEFLIYFQGTGAADDSGLPNDRFFAVRPEGSVSTLKIQRTERGDSAVYLCASSLYPRDSGSGELFFGEGSRLTVL.

This rearrangement joins TRBV28 to TRBJ2-5; 8 nucleotides align to TRBD2. V trimming: 3 bases; J trimming: 7 bases; junction bases outside the gene matches: 16. Per the germline V gene, CDR1 is MDHEN and CDR2 is SYDVKM. This CDR3 has 17 amino acids. CDR3 sequence: CASSFGGSREVFGTQYF. The CDR3 DNA follows: TGTGCCAGCAGTTTCGGGGGGTCGCGGGAGGTCTTCGGGACCCAGTACTTC. The full variable domain, rest sourced from reference TRBV28 and TRBJ2-5, is DVKVTQSSRYLVKRTGEKVFLECVQDMDHENMFWYRQDPGLGLRLIYFSYDVKMKEKGDIPEGYSVSREKKERFSLILESASTNQTSMYLCASSFGGSREVFGTQYFGPGTRLLVL.

The rearrangement uses TRBV6-5 and TRBJ1-5; tentative D call: TRBD1 (6 bases). Per germline, CDR1 MNHEY and CDR2 SVGAGI. Deletions cut 7 bases from V and 9 bases from J, with 13 bases between. The CDR3 runs 12 residues. CDR3 DNA: TGTGCCAGCACCCGGGACACTGGGCCCCAGCATTTT. It is translated as CASTRDTGPQHF.

The V and J genes are TRBV5-4 and TRBJ1-3, with 7 bases that match TRBD1. The V gene's germline CDR1 is SGHNT and CDR2 YYREEE (reference sequence). J lost 1 base, V lost 4 bases, and 2 bases had no gene match. The CDR3 spans 14 residues. The CDR3 protein is CASSIQGSGNTIYF. The DNA of the CDR3 is TGTGCCAGCAGCATACAGGGGTCTGGAAACACCATATATTTT.